This entry describes one TCR beta chain. Its antigen is not identified. The record originates from a study of T cell clones after liver transplantation. Turning to the study itself: In this trial, immunosuppression withdrawal was attempted within 2 years of liver transplant. TCRbeta sequencing after a pre-transplant mixed lymphocyte reaction identified graft-donor-reactive clones, later tracked in post-transplant blood. Study results and limitations: A significant post-transplant drop in circulating graft-donor-reactive CD4 TCRbeta sequences occurred in most of the 8 subjects.

Generated by immunoSEQ multiplex PCR, the TCRdb table keeps only in-frame clones and is missing some. The table shows around 70,000 clones, with over 90% occurring only once. The starting material was CD4+ T cells from blood, obtained less than 28 months after liver transplant. The clonotype was recovered from a human patient who received a liver transplant. Some of these T cells may belong to the graft donor.

In DNA form, the CDR3 reads TGTGCCAGTAGTATAGGGAGCCCATTTTTGCTCTCCTACAATGAGCAGTTCTTC. This encodes CASSIGSPFLLSYNEQFF. The J gene is TRBJ2-1, the V gene TRBV19; no reliable D call. CDR1 is LNHDA and CDR2 is SQIVND in the germline V gene (reference sequence). The CDR3 spans 18 residues. V lost 1 base, J lost 0 bases, and 16 bases lay in between.